A selection of T cell receptor beta chains follows, all from one sample in a study of shared clonotypes between healthy human individuals. The repertoire was sequenced with immunoSEQ multiplex PCR; TCRdb's copy has only in-frame clones and lacks some. The data hold about half a million clones, with around 85% observed a single time. Material: PBMCs. The receptor set was obtained from a woman aged 35 to 49 in good health. Some clones in this sample may be carry-over from other donors' samples. The conserved cysteine and the conserved F or W are not part of the CDR3 here. Fields, in order: clone size, D gene, V gene, CDR3 protein. The D gene is left open where the match is weak. The size entry is marked missing in some rows and otherwise reads once, few, many or a size class.

once,TRBD1,TRBV11-2,ASSVTGAGELF
-,-,TRBV30,AWNSGTLYEQY
once,-,TRBV7-8,ASNSLGETQY
-,TRBD2,TRBV5-1,ASSPGLAGGNEQF
-,-,TRBV2,ASLGTGSGNTIY
few,-,TRBV10-3,ASQFDATNEKLF
-,TRBD1,TRBV5-1,ASSIGQGAVNTEAF
-,TRBD1,TRBV7-6,ASSLHWGGQQSNQPQH
-,-,TRBV2,ASPGAGQSGDGYNEQF
-,TRBD1,TRBV10-1,ASIAGQGAYEQY
-,-,TRBV6-1,ASSVRSADTQY
once,-,TRBV6-1,ASPPGGGVGTQY
-,-,TRBV28,ASSFPTRGSYEQY
-,-,TRBV7-9,ASSLLVGRDEQY
-,-,TRBV18,ASSPPDSYEQY
-,-,TRBV9,ASSEGPALAPGTQY
-,-,TRBV11-2,ASSLTGQELF
-,-,TRBV10-2,ASSESGYPPRY
-,-,TRBV15,ATSRGSQVNEKLF
-,-,TRBV2,ASSEVRGEKLF
-,-,TRBV30,AWSVTADTQY
-,-,TRBV28,ASSLLSGLYGYT
-,TRBD1,TRBV4-3,ASSADRGGNQPQH
-,TRBD1,TRBV5-4,ASSYDQTGEREKLF
-,-,TRBV7-9,ASSLSGGGAF
once,TRBD2,TRBV5-1,ASSPGGSGRVDEQF
-,-,TRBV28,ASLIRAAGYGYT
-,-,TRBV6-6,ASRLQGSEQY
-,TRBD2,TRBV4-3,ASPLAGERDTQY
-,TRBD1,TRBV5-4,ASSSLTGVDTEAF
once,TRBD2,TRBV15,ATSRERTSGNEQF
few,TRBD2,TRBV7-9,ASSLARLAGSTDTQY
few,-,TRBV10-3,AISGYLYTEAF
-,-,TRBV19,ASSIGTATYNEQF
-,-,TRBV18,ASSPGGSSYEQY
few,-,TRBV6-1,ASTATGYEQY
-,-,TRBV19,ASSIGQAPSYEQY
-,-,TRBV18,ASARDTYYGYT
-,TRBD1,TRBV5-1,ASSRTGNTEAF
-,-,TRBV18,ASSPQGPDTEAF
-,TRBD1,TRBV7-2,ASSKSGQIGETQY
-,-,TRBV7-2,ASSLEGFSGAF
-,-,TRBV30,AWSVGQGELF
-,TRBD1,TRBV4-1,ASSQGQGSQETQY
-,-,TRBV6-1,ASTLTGTPDQPQH